This is a list of T cell receptor beta chains from one sample in a study of CD8 T cells in Susac syndrome. TCRdb itself ran the immunoSEQ multiplex PCR reads through MiXCR, one entry per CDR3 protein. The sample lists roughly 50,000 distinct CDR3 sequences, roughly 93% occurring once. Material: CD8+ T cells from PBMCs. The receptors come from a human donor in good health. Each CDR3 is given with its conserved first and last residue. Each record gives: D gene, clone size, V gene, J gene, CDR3 DNA, CDR3 protein. A D gene is named only where the DNA matches it firmly. Not all rows give a size; the values are once, few, many and, for expanded clones, a class.

>TRBD1|NA|TRBV29-1|TRBJ2-7
TGCAGCGTTGAGGACAGGGGTAACTACGAGCAGTACTTC
CSVEDRGNYEQYF
>TRBD2|NA|TRBV2|TRBJ2-1
TGTGCCAGCAGTGTTACTAGCGGGACCCACAATGAGCAGTTCTTC
CASSVTSGTHNEQFF
>NA|NA|TRBV2|TRBJ2-1
TGTGCCAGCAGTGAACCCTACAATGAGCAGTTCTTC
CASSEPYNEQFF
>NA|NA|TRBV7-9|TRBJ2-3
TGTGCCAGCAGCTTAGCGCTCGGCTCAACAGATACGCAGTATTTT
CASSLALGSTDTQYF
>NA|NA|TRBV4-1|TRBJ1-2
TGCGCCAGCAGCCAAGAACCCAACTATGGCTACACCTTC
CASSQEPNYGYTF
>NA|NA|TRBV11-2|TRBJ2-5
TGTGCCAGCAGCTTAGTTCTTTGGGAGACCCAGTACTTC
CASSLVLWETQYF
>NA|once|TRBV12-3/TRBV12-4|TRBJ1-1
TGTGCCAGCACCTTCAGGGCTTTCTTT
CASTFRAFF
>NA|NA|TRBV28|TRBJ2-7
TGTGCCAGCAGTTGGGGAGACGAGCAGTACTTC
CASSWGDEQYF
>NA|NA|TRBV28|TRBJ2-3
TGTGCCAGCAGTTTTATAGCGGAAAACACAGATACGCAGTATTTT
CASSFIAENTDTQYF
>TRBD1|NA|TRBV5-1|TRBJ1-5
TGCGCCAGCAGCTTGACAGGGGGTCTCGATCAGCCCCAGCATTTT
CASSLTGGLDQPQHF
>NA|NA|TRBV27|TRBJ2-1
TGTGCCAGCAGTTTAAAGGAGGGACATGAGCAGTTCTTC
CASSLKEGHEQFF
>TRBD1|NA|TRBV28|TRBJ2-3
TGTGCCAGCAGCGTCTCCGGGACAGGGACTAGCACAGATACGCAGTATTTT
CASSVSGTGTSTDTQYF
>NA|once|TRBV28|TRBJ2-3
TGTGCCAGCAGTTTAGAGACTAGAGAGGGCACAGATACGCAGTATTTT
CASSLETREGTDTQYF
>TRBD2|NA|TRBV20-1|TRBJ2-1
TGCAGTGCCTCAACTAGCGGGAGTTCCAATGAGCAGTTCTTC
CSASTSGSSNEQFF
>TRBD2|NA|TRBV15|TRBJ2-5
TGTGCCACCAGCAGCCCGACTAGCGGCCAAGAGACCCAGTACTTC
CATSSPTSGQETQYF
>NA|NA|TRBV6-1|TRBJ1-1
TGTGCCAGCTTGACGCTCACTGAAGCTTTCTTT
CASLTLTEAFF
>TRBD2|NA|TRBV11-2|TRBJ2-7
TGTGCCAGCAGCTTCGGTGCGGGAGGCTCCTACGAGCAGTACTTC
CASSFGAGGSYEQYF
>NA|NA|TRBV6-6|TRBJ1-3
TGTGCCAGCAGTTTGTCCTCTGGAAACACCATATATTTT
CASSLSSGNTIYF
>NA|NA|TRBV5-1|TRBJ2-1
TGCGCCAGCAGTCTTGCCGGGACCCTATACAATGAGCAGTTCTTC
CASSLAGTLYNEQFF
>NA|NA|TRBV27|TRBJ2-6
TGTGCCAGCACCCCATTCCCCGGGGCCAACGTCCTGACTTTC
CASTPFPGANVLTF
>TRBD1|NA|TRBV28|TRBJ2-5
TGTGCCAGCAGTTTAGGGGACAGGGGGACAGAGACCCAGTACTTC
CASSLGDRGTETQYF
>NA|NA|TRBV4-1|TRBJ2-6
TGCGCCAGCAGCGCCATACCGGGACAAAAAAGCTCTGGGGCCAACGTCCTGACTTTC
CASSAIPGQKSSGANVLTF
>NA|NA|TRBV6-5|TRBJ1-2
TGTGCCAGCAGTTACGGTGGTGCGGGAAACTATGGCTACACCTTC
CASSYGGAGNYGYTF
>NA|NA|TRBV28|TRBJ2-1
TGTGCCAGCAGTCCTCGACCGGGACTCCTAGGATGGGATGAGCAGTTCTTC
CASSPRPGLLGWDEQFF
>TRBD1|NA|TRBV27|TRBJ1-2
TGTGCCAGCAGTTATGGGACAGGGATCTATGGCTACACCTTC
CASSYGTGIYGYTF
>TRBD1|once|TRBV12-3/TRBV12-4|TRBJ2-4
TGTGCCAGCAGTTTAGGACCCCAGGGGGCGAATATTAACGGATCTCAGTACTTC
CASSLGPQGANINGSQYF
>NA|NA|TRBV5-1|TRBJ1-1
TGCGCCAGCAGCCCCCCCGGCACTGAAGCTTTCTTT
CASSPPGTEAFF
>NA|once|TRBV7-9|TRBJ1-2
TGTGCCAGCAGGGGGACAAGGTCCCTGGACCTTCAATATGGCTACACCTTC
CASRGTRSLDLQYGYTF
>NA|NA|TRBV6-2/TRBV6-3|TRBJ2-1
TGTGCCAGCAGTCCCCCGGTTCAGCGCAAATCCTACAATGAGCAGTTCTTC
CASSPPVQRKSYNEQFF
>TRBD1|NA|TRBV7-9|TRBJ2-3
TGTGCCAGCAGCTTTACGCGACAGGGGATGACGCAGTATTTT
CASSFTRQGMTQYF
>NA|NA|TRBV12-3/TRBV12-4|TRBJ2-2
TGTGCCAGCAGTCCTGCCGGGGAGCTGTTTTTT
CASSPAGELFF
>NA|NA|TRBV19|TRBJ2-4
TGTGCCAGTAGTATGCAGTTGACGGGAGTAGGCGACATTCAGTACTTC
CASSMQLTGVGDIQYF
>NA|NA|TRBV7-9|TRBJ2-5
TGTGCCAGCAGCCAATCCCAATTACCCAGTCAACAAGAGACCCAGTACTTC
CASSQSQLPSQQETQYF
>NA|NA|TRBV7-9|TRBJ2-5
TGTGCCAGCAGCTTAAACCTGGAGACCCAGTACTTC
CASSLNLETQYF
>TRBD2|NA|TRBV6-4|TRBJ2-1
TGTGCCAGCAGTGACTCGAGTCTAGCGGGGGCCGGTGAGCAGTTCTTC
CASSDSSLAGAGEQFF
>TRBD2|once|TRBV9|TRBJ2-2
TGTGCCAGCAGCGTAGGGCCTAGCGGGTTTAACACCGGGGAGCTGTTTTTT
CASSVGPSGFNTGELFF
>NA|NA|TRBV5-1|TRBJ2-7
TGCGCCAGCGGGACAACTCGGGCCTACGAGCAGTACTTC
CASGTTRAYEQYF
>NA|NA|TRBV27|TRBJ2-1
TGTGCCAGCAGTTCCTGGACCGGGACGATGAATGAGCAGTTCTTC
CASSSWTGTMNEQFF
>TRBD2|NA|TRBV5-6|TRBJ2-7
TGTGCCAGCGGGCGGACTAGCGGGAGACACTACGAGCAGTACTTC
CASGRTSGRHYEQYF
>TRBD2|NA|TRBV19|TRBJ2-1
TGTGCCAGTACCCCCGGGACTAGCGGATACAATGAGCAGTTCTTC
CASTPGTSGYNEQFF
>NA|NA|TRBV10-2|TRBJ1-5
TGCGCCACCGGAGGGAGGGAGGGCAATCAGCCCCAGCATTTT
CATGGREGNQPQHF
>TRBD1|NA|TRBV9|TRBJ2-7
TGTGCCAGCAGCGTCTCCTGGACCGGGACAGACCCCTACGAGCAGTACTTC
CASSVSWTGTDPYEQYF
>NA|NA|TRBV27|TRBJ2-6
TGTGCCAGCAGTTTAGGTACTTCTGGGGCCAACGTCCTGACTTTC
CASSLGTSGANVLTF
>NA|NA|TRBV5-8|TRBJ2-1
TGTGCCAGCAGCTTGACAGCCGCTTACAATGAGCAGTTCTTC
CASSLTAAYNEQFF
>NA|NA|TRBV28|TRBJ1-5
TGTGCCAGCAGTTTCTTAGAGGTCAATCAGCCCCAGCATTTT
CASSFLEVNQPQHF
>NA|NA|TRBV27|TRBJ2-7
TGTGCCAGCAGCAGCCCCTCGGAGGGCTACGAGCAGTACTTC
CASSSPSEGYEQYF
>TRBD1|NA|TRBV20-1|TRBJ2-7
TGCAGTGCTGTGACAGGGGACCTCTCCGAGCAGTACTTC
CSAVTGDLSEQYF
>NA|few|TRBV4-1|TRBJ1-2
TGCGCCAGCAGCCAAGGGAACTATGGCTACACCTTC
CASSQGNYGYTF
>NA|NA|TRBV6-5|TRBJ2-7
TGTGCCAGCAGTCAGGACGTACAGTTGGGCTACGAGCAGTACTTC
CASSQDVQLGYEQYF
>NA|NA|TRBV29-1|TRBJ2-1
TGCAGCGTTCCTTACCGCTCCTACAATGAGCAGTTCTTC
CSVPYRSYNEQFF
>TRBD1|once|TRBV19|TRBJ1-2
TGTGCCAGTACACCAGGGGGTTATGGCTACACCTTC
CASTPGGYGYTF
>TRBD2|NA|TRBV19|TRBJ2-3
TGTGCCAGTAGTATGCAGGGACTAGCGGGAGGGAGCACAGATACGCAGTATTTT
CASSMQGLAGGSTDTQYF